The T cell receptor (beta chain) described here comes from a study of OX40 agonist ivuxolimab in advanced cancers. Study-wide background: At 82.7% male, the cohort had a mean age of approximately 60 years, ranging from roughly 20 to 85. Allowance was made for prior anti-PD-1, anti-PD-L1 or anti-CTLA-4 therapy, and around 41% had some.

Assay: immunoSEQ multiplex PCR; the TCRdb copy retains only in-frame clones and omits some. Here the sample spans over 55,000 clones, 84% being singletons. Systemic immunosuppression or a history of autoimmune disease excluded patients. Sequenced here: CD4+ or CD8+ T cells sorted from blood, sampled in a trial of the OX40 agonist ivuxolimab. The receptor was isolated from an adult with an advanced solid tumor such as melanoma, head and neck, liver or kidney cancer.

The CDR3 loop reads CASMGQPGPVGETQYF. The CDR3 DNA follows: TGTGCCAGCATGGGGCAGCCGGGACCGGTGGGAGAGACCCAGTACTTC. The chain combines TRBV6-4 with TRBJ2-5; tentatively, D is TRBD1 or TRBD2 (5 bases each). CDR1 is MRHNA, CDR2 SNTAGT, per germline. The CDR3 contains 16 residues. The V gene lost 7 bases and the J gene lost 4 bases, with 22 bases spanning the gap.